The present T cell receptor (beta chain) was sequenced within a study of T-cell memory formation after mild COVID-19. Overall study: Clusters were largely donor specific. Findings of the study overall: The study found contracting CD4+ clones mainly in CM and EM and contracting CD8+ clones in EMRA.

TCRdb re-called the 5' RACE reads with MiXCR, one entry per CDR3 protein. The table lists under 550,000 distinct CDR3 sequences, 18% of them singletons. Note on this clonotype: Its antigen is unknown.

This CDR3 is 13 amino acids long. CDR1 and CDR2 (germline): KGHSH, LQKENI. V was cut by 2 bases and J by 7 bases, with 9 bases left in between. This receptor was identified in an adult woman who had mild COVID-19 (a few samples of this study predate the infection). Cell type and time point are not known. The chain recombines TRBV18 with TRBJ2-1, with no clear D. The sequenced material came from PBMCs or a T cell subset sorted from them (not recorded which). CDR3 DNA sequence: TGTGCCAGCTCACCAATCTTCGAGAATGAGCAGTTCTTC. It codes for CASSPIFENEQFF.